This T cell receptor beta chain comes out of a study of Graves' ophthalmopathy and Graves' hyperthyroidism. The study amplified TCR beta CDR3 regions using RNA transcripts. An opening RT-PCR round employed HTBI primers and preceded a second-round multiplex PCR. TCRdb reprocessed the multiplex PCR reads via MiXCR and lists one record per CDR3 protein. Of some 250,000 distinct CDR3 sequences in the sample, around 45% were seen once. From germline, CDR1 is SGDLS and CDR2 YYNGEE. The V end lost 0 bases, the J end lost 6 bases, and 9 bases lay between the germline ends. The CDR3 has 13 residues. This TCR derives from an adult man with Graves' ophthalmopathy. The genes are TRBV9 and TRBJ1-1; D might be TRBD1 (6 bases). The sequenced sample consisted of peripheral blood. The CDR3 DNA is TGTGCCAGCAGCGTAGATGAGGGGGCTGAAGCTTTCTTT. This sequence encodes CASSVDEGAEAFF.